This passage covers 10 T cell receptor beta chains from one sample sequenced in a study of cytomegalovirus exposure and HLA in healthy donors. The primer mix had 60 Vbeta and 13 Jbeta primers. This table comes from immunoSEQ multiplex PCR, and its TCRdb copy is limited to in-frame clones, with some not included. In the table there are around 200,000 clones, 80% of which are singletons. Sequencing used PBMCs. These receptors all stem from a boy aged 10-17 years in good health and CMV-seronegative.

The chain joins TRBV28 to TRBJ1-5; 7 nucleotides agree with TRBD1. CDR3 size: 15 residues. Germline V CDR1 and CDR2: MDHEN, SYDVKM. V gave up 5 bases and J gave up 7 bases; unmatched junction bases: 11. The CDR3 loop reads CASSPNRGFRQPQHF. In DNA form, the CDR3 reads TGTGCCAGCAGTCCAAACAGGGGATTCCGGCAGCCCCAGCATTTT.

V and J are TRBV6-1 and TRBJ1-1, with a weak D call TRBD1 (5 bases). Germline CDR1 reads MNHNS; CDR2 reads SASEGT. The V end was cut by 2 bases, the J end by 0 bases, with 10 bases between. The CDR3 length is 15 residues. CDR3: CASSEMGQMNTEAFF. The CDR3 region has the DNA TGTGCCAGCAGTGAAATGGGGCAGATGAACACTGAAGCTTTCTTT.

This clone was seen a few times. This chain joins TRBV7-9 and TRBJ1-1; a possible D gene is TRBD1 (6 bases). Trimming took off 4 bases at V and 11 bases at J, with 11 bases between the two ends. Germline V gene lookup returns CDR1 SEHNR and CDR2 FQNEAQ (reference sequence). The CDR3 is 11 amino acids. This chain's CDR3 is CASSYGQQAFF. The CDR3 DNA is TGTGCCAGCAGCTATGGACAGCAGGCTTTCTTT.

On this clone: The junction shows a germline mismatch at one end, possibly a read error. The same CDR3 arises from other DNA sequences in this sample as well. The chain recombines TRBV7-9 with TRBJ1-2; 12 nucleotides match TRBD1. CDR3 size: 16 residues. The germline gives CDR1 SEHNR, CDR2 FQNEAQ (reference sequence). The CDR3 is CTSSVAGTGGYYGYTF. The CDR3 nucleotides read TGTACCAGCAGCGTAGCAGGGACAGGGGGCTACTATGGCTACACCTTC.

To note about this clone: Other DNA variants within this sample encode the same CDR3. The DNA for the CDR3 is TGTGCCAGCAGTGAATTGAGTGTCTACAATGAGCAGTTCTTC. This sequence encodes CASSELSVYNEQFF. The chain links TRBV6-1 to TRBJ2-1, with no clear D. The germline gives CDR1 MNHNS, CDR2 SASEGT. Trimming took 2 bases from V and 3 from J, leaving 8 bases between them. The CDR3 length is 14 residues.

The V gene is TRBV19, the J gene TRBJ1-5; D uncertain. V gave up 3 bases and J gave up 2 bases, with 11 bases separating them. Germline-derived CDR1 and CDR2 are LNHDA and SQIVND (reference sequence). This CDR3 is built from 15 residues. The CDR3 here is CASSIRSLGNQPQHF. CDR3 nucleotides: TGTGCCAGTAGTATTCGGAGCCTAGGCAATCAGCCCCAGCATTTT.

This clone showed up just a few times. This sequence joins TRBV6-1 and TRBJ1-1, with D maybe TRBD1 (5 bases). Trimming shortened V by 2 bases and J by 4 bases, and 11 bases separated the two germline ends. Germline V gene sequence: CDR1 MNHNS, CDR2 SASEGT. The CDR3 consists of 14 residues. This CDR3 reads CASSEWSGGTEAFF. The CDR3 bases are TGTGCCAGCAGTGAATGGTCCGGGGGCACTGAAGCTTTCTTT.

The rearrangement links TRBV19 to TRBJ1-2; tentative D call: TRBD1 (6 bases). Germline V lookup: CDR1 LNHDA, CDR2 SQIVND (reference sequence). V lost 3 bases, J lost 4 bases, and 12 bases lay in between. The CDR3 consists of 14 residues. CDR3 in DNA: TGTGCCAGTAGTATTCCAGGGGTAGGCTATGGCTACACCTTC. Protein product: CASSIPGVGYGYTF.

This clone was seen more than once but under ten times. V and J are TRBV7-8 and TRBJ2-7; 12 positions match TRBD2. Germline V gene data show CDR1 as SGHVS and CDR2 as FQNEAQ. V lost 8 bases to trimming and J lost 1 base; unmatched junction nucleotides: 3. This CDR3 is 14 amino acids long. The CDR3 nucleotides are TGTGCCAGCCTCGGACTAGCGGGGTCCTACGAGCAGTACTTC. This encodes CASLGLAGSYEQYF.

CDR3 nucleotide sequence: TGTGCCAGCTCAGGGTCCAGGGAGGGAGGCTACACCTTC. The encoded protein is CASSGSREGGYTF. The chain is built from TRBV18 and TRBJ1-2, with a possible D match to TRBD1 (5 bases). The V end was cut by 5 bases, the J end by 8 bases, with 15 bases between. Germline V lookup: CDR1 KGHSH, CDR2 LQKENI. There are 13 residues in the CDR3.